This T cell receptor (beta chain) came from a study of T cell changes during pregnancy in multiple sclerosis. The V gene end was trimmed by 6 bases and the J gene end by 1 base; junction bases not matched to a gene: 3. The CDR3 totals 15 residues. Germline V gene sequence: CDR1 MNHNS, CDR2 SASEGT. Clones were read by immunoSEQ multiplex PCR, and TCRdb kept only the in-frame ones, dropping some. Of roughly 80,000 clones listed, just over 90% are singletons. The material sequenced was peripheral blood, taken before pregnancy. J is TRBJ2-3 and V is TRBV6-1, with TRBD2 identical over 11 bases. This clonotype was obtained from a female donor with multiple sclerosis, enrolled in a pregnancy study. CDR3 nucleotide sequence: TGTGCCAGCAGGGAACTAGCGGGGGGCACAGATACGCAGTATTTT. It codes for CASRELAGGTDTQYF.